The clone carrying this TCR beta chain occurred a few times. The sample belongs to a study of blood T cell repertoires in COVID-19. Study at large: COVID-19 samples from acute and convalescent phases originated in the United States, Italy and Spain.

Assay: immunoSEQ multiplex PCR; the TCRdb copy retains only in-frame clones and omits some. The table records 150,000 or so clones, more than 80% of them present only once. This receptor was obtained from a woman aged 40 to 50 with acute or convalescent COVID-19. The sequenced material came from peripheral blood.

As DNA, the CDR3 is TGTGCCAGTAAGGGACAGCGAAATAGCAATCAGCCCCAGCATTTT. This sequence encodes CASKGQRNSNQPQHF. The rearrangement joins TRBV19 to TRBJ1-5, with 7 nucleotides matching TRBD1. This CDR3 is built from 15 residues. Trimming at V came to 7 bases and at J to 0 bases, leaving 6 bases not matched to a gene. The germline V gene encodes CDR1 LNHDA and CDR2 SQIVND (reference sequence).